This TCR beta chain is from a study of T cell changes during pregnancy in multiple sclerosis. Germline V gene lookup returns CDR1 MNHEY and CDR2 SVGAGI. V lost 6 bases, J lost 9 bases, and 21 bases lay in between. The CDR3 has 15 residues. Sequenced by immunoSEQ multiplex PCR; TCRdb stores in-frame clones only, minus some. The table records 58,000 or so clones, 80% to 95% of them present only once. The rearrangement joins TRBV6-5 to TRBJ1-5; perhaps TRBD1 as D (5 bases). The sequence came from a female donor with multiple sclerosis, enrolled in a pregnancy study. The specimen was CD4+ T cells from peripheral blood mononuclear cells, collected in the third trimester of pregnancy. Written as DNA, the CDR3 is TGTGCCAGCAGGGAAACATCGGGGGGGACGGCGCCCCAGCATTTT. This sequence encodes CASRETSGGTAPQHF.